Below, one T cell receptor beta chain is given with its context. With 4 bases clipped from V and 4 bases from J, the junction kept 3 bases outside the gene matches. The CDR3 spans 14 residues. CDR1 and CDR2 from the germline V gene are LGHNA and YNFKEQ. Repertoires were generated with immunoSEQ multiplex PCR, while TCRdb's copy carries only in-frame clones and drops some. Among 150,000 to 200,000 clones, roughly 82% were seen once, and the ten largest hold 13%. The data were taken from a study of cytomegalovirus exposure and HLA in healthy donors. The specimen was PBMCs. The source of this sequence is a woman aged 30 to 39 in good health and CMV-seropositive. V gene TRBV4-2 combines with J gene TRBJ1-1; 10 bases are a match to TRBD1. As DNA, the CDR3 is TGTGCCAGCAGCCCGGGACAGGGGTTCACTGAAGCTTTCTTT. The encoded protein is CASSPGQGFTEAFF.